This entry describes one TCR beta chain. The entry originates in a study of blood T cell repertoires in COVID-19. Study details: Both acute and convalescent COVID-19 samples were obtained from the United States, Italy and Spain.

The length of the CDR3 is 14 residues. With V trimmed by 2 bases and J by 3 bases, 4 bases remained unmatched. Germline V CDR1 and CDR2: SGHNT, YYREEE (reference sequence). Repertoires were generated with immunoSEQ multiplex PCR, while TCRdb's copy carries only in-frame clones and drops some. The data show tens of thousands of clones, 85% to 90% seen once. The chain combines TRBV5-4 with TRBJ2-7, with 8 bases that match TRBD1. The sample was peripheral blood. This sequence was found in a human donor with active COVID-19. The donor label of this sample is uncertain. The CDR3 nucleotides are TGTGCCAGCAGCTTCGGACAGGGTGACTACGAGCAGTACTTC. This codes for CASSFGQGDYEQYF. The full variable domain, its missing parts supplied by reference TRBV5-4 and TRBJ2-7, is ETGVTQSPTHLIKTRGQQVTLRCSSQSGHNTVSWYQQALGQGPQFIFQYYREEENGRGNFPPRFSGLQFPNYSSELNVNALELDDSALYLCASSFGQGDYEQYFGPGTRLTVT.